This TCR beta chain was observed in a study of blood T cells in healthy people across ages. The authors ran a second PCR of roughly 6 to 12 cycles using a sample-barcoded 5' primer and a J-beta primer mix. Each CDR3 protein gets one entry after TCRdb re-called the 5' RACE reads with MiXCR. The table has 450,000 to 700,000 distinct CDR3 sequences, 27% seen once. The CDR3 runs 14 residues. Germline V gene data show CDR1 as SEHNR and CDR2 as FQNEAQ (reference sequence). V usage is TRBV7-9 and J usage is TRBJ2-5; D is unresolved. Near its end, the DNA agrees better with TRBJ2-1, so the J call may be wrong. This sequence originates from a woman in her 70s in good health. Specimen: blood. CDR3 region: CASSSGPEYNEQFF. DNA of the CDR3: TGTGCCAGCAGCTCGGGCCCAGAGTACAATGAGCAGTTCTTC.